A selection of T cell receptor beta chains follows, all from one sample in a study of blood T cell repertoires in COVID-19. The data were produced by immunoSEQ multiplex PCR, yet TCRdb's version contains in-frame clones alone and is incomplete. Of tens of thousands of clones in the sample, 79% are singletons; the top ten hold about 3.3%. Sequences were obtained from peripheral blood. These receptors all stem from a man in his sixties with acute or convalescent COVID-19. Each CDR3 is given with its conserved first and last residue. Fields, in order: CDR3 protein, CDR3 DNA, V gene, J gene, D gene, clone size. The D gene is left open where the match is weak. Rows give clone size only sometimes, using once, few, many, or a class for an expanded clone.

CDR3aa: CASSLSPLKTSGRVETQYF; CDR3nt: TGTGCCAGCAGCTTGTCTCCCTTAAAAACTAGCGGGAGGGTAGAGACCCAGTACTTC; v_gene: TRBV11-2; j_gene: TRBJ2-5; d_gene: TRBD2; abundance: .
CDR3aa: CATSLDGRDYGYTF; CDR3nt: TGTGCCACCAGTTTAGACGGGCGGGACTATGGCTACACCTTC; v_gene: TRBV15; j_gene: TRBJ1-2; d_gene: .; abundance: .
CDR3aa: CASSRTSASSTDTQYF; CDR3nt: TGCGCCAGCAGCCGGACTAGCGCTTCTAGCACAGATACGCAGTATTTT; v_gene: TRBV5-1; j_gene: TRBJ2-3; d_gene: TRBD2; abundance: .
CDR3aa: CASSWASGGNTGELFF; CDR3nt: TGTGCCAGTAGTTGGGCTAGCGGGGGAAACACCGGGGAGCTGTTTTTT; v_gene: TRBV19; j_gene: TRBJ2-2; d_gene: TRBD2; abundance: .
CDR3aa: CASRRGEGVTGELFF; CDR3nt: TGTGCCAGCAGAAGGGGGGAGGGGGTCACCGGGGAGCTGTTTTTT; v_gene: TRBV2; j_gene: TRBJ2-2; d_gene: .; abundance: .
CDR3aa: CASSTIRRHTEAFF; CDR3nt: TGTGCCAGCAGTACAATACGGCGGCACACTGAAGCTTTCTTT; v_gene: TRBV27; j_gene: TRBJ1-1; d_gene: .; abundance: .
CDR3aa: CASSLENSNYGYTF; CDR3nt: TGTGCCAGCAGTTTAGAAAACAGTAACTATGGCTACACCTTC; v_gene: TRBV27; j_gene: TRBJ1-2; d_gene: .; abundance: .
CDR3aa: CATGTANTEAFF; CDR3nt: TGTGCCACCGGGACAGCGAACACTGAAGCTTTCTTT; v_gene: TRBV19; j_gene: TRBJ1-1; d_gene: TRBD1; abundance: once
CDR3aa: CSVEAGQGNEKLFF; CDR3nt: TGCAGCGTTGAAGCGGGACAGGGGAATGAAAAACTGTTTTTT; v_gene: TRBV29-1; j_gene: TRBJ1-4; d_gene: TRBD1; abundance: .
CDR3aa: CASSLSVEQFF; CDR3nt: TGTGCCAGCTCATTGTCCGTTGAGCAGTTCTTC; v_gene: TRBV18; j_gene: TRBJ2-1; d_gene: .; abundance: .
CDR3aa: CAWSGSVEAFF; CDR3nt: TGTGCCTGGAGTGGTTCTGTCGAAGCTTTCTTT; v_gene: TRBV30; j_gene: TRBJ1-1; d_gene: .; abundance: .
CDR3aa: CASSLEAVYTGELFF; CDR3nt: TGTGCCAGCAGCTTAGAGGCAGTCTACACCGGGGAGCTGTTTTTT; v_gene: TRBV11-2; j_gene: TRBJ2-2; d_gene: .; abundance: .
CDR3aa: CASSSPGGQDTGELFF; CDR3nt: TGTGCCAGCAGTTCCCCAGGGGGTCAGGACACCGGGGAGCTGTTTTTT; v_gene: TRBV6-5; j_gene: TRBJ2-2; d_gene: TRBD1; abundance: .
CDR3aa: CATSDGGDDEQFF; CDR3nt: TGTGCCACCAGTGATGGAGGGGACGATGAGCAGTTCTTC; v_gene: TRBV24-1; j_gene: TRBJ2-1; d_gene: .; abundance: .
CDR3aa: CATSDPRWSESTDTQYF; CDR3nt: TGTGCCACCAGTGATCCCCGATGGTCAGAAAGCACAGATACGCAGTATTTT; v_gene: TRBV24-1; j_gene: TRBJ2-3; d_gene: .; abundance: .
CDR3aa: CASSFTSGRGETQYF; CDR3nt: TGTGCCAGCAGCTTTACTAGCGGGAGAGGAGAGACCCAGTACTTC; v_gene: TRBV11-1; j_gene: TRBJ2-5; d_gene: TRBD2; abundance: .
CDR3aa: CASSRQGLATQYF; CDR3nt: TGTGCCAGCAGCCGCCAGGGTCTCGCTACGCAGTATTTT; v_gene: TRBV6-2/TRBV6-3; j_gene: TRBJ2-3; d_gene: .; abundance: .
CDR3aa: CASSGTGFEETQYF; CDR3nt: TGTGCCAGCAGTGGGACAGGGTTCGAAGAGACCCAGTACTTC; v_gene: TRBV2; j_gene: TRBJ2-5; d_gene: TRBD1; abundance: .
CDR3aa: CASSPSSYEQYF; CDR3nt: TGTGCCAGCAGCCCCAGCTCCTACGAGCAGTACTTC; v_gene: TRBV6-5; j_gene: TRBJ2-7; d_gene: .; abundance: .
CDR3aa: CASSLYFLGFSGRYEQYF; CDR3nt: TGTGCCAGCAGTCTCTACTTCCTGGGGTTTAGCGGGCGCTACGAGCAGTACTTC; v_gene: TRBV28; j_gene: TRBJ2-7; d_gene: TRBD2; abundance: .
CDR3aa: CSVVAGGMDEQYF; CDR3nt: TGCAGCGTTGTGGCAGGGGGCATGGACGAGCAGTACTTC; v_gene: TRBV29-1; j_gene: TRBJ2-7; d_gene: TRBD1; abundance: .
CDR3aa: CASSLSSGRFDF; CDR3nt: TGTGCCAGCAGCTTGTCCAGCGGGAGGTTCGATTTT; v_gene: TRBV5-6; j_gene: TRBJ2-3; d_gene: TRBD2; abundance: .
CDR3aa: CASSLAQRENTGELFF; CDR3nt: TGTGCCAGCAGTTTGGCCCAGCGGGAGAATACCGGGGAGCTGTTTTTT; v_gene: TRBV28; j_gene: TRBJ2-2; d_gene: TRBD2; abundance: .
CDR3aa: CASSSRLAGGRGEETQYF; CDR3nt: TGTGCCAGCAGCTCCCGACTAGCGGGAGGCCGGGGTGAAGAGACCCAGTACTTC; v_gene: TRBV11-3; j_gene: TRBJ2-5; d_gene: TRBD2; abundance: .
CDR3aa: CASSRDWPVQYF; CDR3nt: TGTGCCAGCAGCCGGGATTGGCCGGTGCAGTACTTC; v_gene: TRBV28; j_gene: TRBJ2-7; d_gene: .; abundance: once
CDR3aa: CASSLGTNYNEQFF; CDR3nt: TGCGCCAGCAGCCTCGGGACTAACTACAATGAGCAGTTCTTC; v_gene: TRBV4-3; j_gene: TRBJ2-1; d_gene: TRBD2; abundance: .
CDR3aa: CASSQRYEQYF; CDR3nt: TGTGCCAGCAGCCAGCGCTACGAGCAGTACTTC; v_gene: TRBV3-1/TRBV3-2; j_gene: TRBJ2-7; d_gene: .; abundance: .
CDR3aa: CASSDSTGYRAFF; CDR3nt: TGTGCCAGCAGTGACTCGACAGGGTACCGGGCTTTCTTT; v_gene: TRBV6-4; j_gene: TRBJ1-1; d_gene: TRBD1; abundance: .
CDR3aa: CASSLSPVIGGREAEAFF; CDR3nt: TGTGCCAGCAGTTTAAGTCCTGTTATCGGGGGGCGGGAGGCTGAAGCTTTCTTT; v_gene: TRBV27; j_gene: TRBJ1-1; d_gene: .; abundance: .
CDR3aa: CSVDDGRDTQYF; CDR3nt: TGCAGCGTTGATGATGGGAGAGATACGCAGTATTTT; v_gene: TRBV29-1; j_gene: TRBJ2-3; d_gene: .; abundance: .
CDR3aa: CASSPTSRPPYEQYF; CDR3nt: TGTGCCAGCAGCCCTACTTCCAGGCCCCCCTACGAGCAGTACTTC; v_gene: TRBV3-1/TRBV3-2; j_gene: TRBJ2-7; d_gene: .; abundance: .
CDR3aa: CASSQQGPDQPQHF; CDR3nt: TGTGCCAGCAGCCAACAGGGGCCAGATCAGCCCCAGCATTTT; v_gene: TRBV2; j_gene: TRBJ1-5; d_gene: TRBD1; abundance: .
CDR3aa: CASSQVSGTSGRGGTQYF; CDR3nt: TGTGCCAGCAGCCAAGTCTCCGGGACTAGCGGGAGAGGAGGTACGCAGTATTTT; v_gene: TRBV3-1/TRBV3-2; j_gene: TRBJ2-3; d_gene: TRBD2; abundance: .
CDR3aa: CASSQGGLVYYGYTF; CDR3nt: TGTGCCAGCTCTCAGGGAGGTCTGGTTTACTATGGCTACACCTTC; v_gene: TRBV3-1/TRBV3-2; j_gene: TRBJ1-2; d_gene: .; abundance: .
CDR3aa: CAWRWQVNTEAFF; CDR3nt: TGTGCCTGGAGGTGGCAGGTGAACACTGAAGCTTTCTTT; v_gene: TRBV30; j_gene: TRBJ1-1; d_gene: .; abundance: .
CDR3aa: CASSVVTGPLDTEAFF; CDR3nt: TGTGCCAGCAGCGTAGTCACAGGGCCATTGGACACTGAAGCTTTCTTT; v_gene: TRBV9; j_gene: TRBJ1-1; d_gene: .; abundance: .
CDR3aa: CASSSPILRFAFF; CDR3nt: TGCGCCAGCAGCTCCCCTATACTTCGGTTTGCTTTCTTT; v_gene: TRBV5-1; j_gene: TRBJ1-1; d_gene: .; abundance: .
CDR3aa: CASSPGLAGLGEQYF; CDR3nt: TGCGCCAGCAGCCCCGGACTAGCGGGATTGGGGGAGCAGTACTTC; v_gene: TRBV5-1; j_gene: TRBJ2-7; d_gene: TRBD2; abundance: few
CDR3aa: CASSIGGAGGHFTDTQYF; CDR3nt: TGTGCCAGTAGTATAGGAGGAGCGGGAGGCCACTTCACAGATACGCAGTATTTT; v_gene: TRBV19; j_gene: TRBJ2-3; d_gene: TRBD2; abundance: .
CDR3aa: CASSLAPAGINQPQHF; CDR3nt: TGTGCCAGCAGCTTAGCGCCGGCAGGAATCAATCAGCCCCAGCATTTT; v_gene: TRBV7-2; j_gene: TRBJ1-5; d_gene: .; abundance: .
CDR3aa: CASSPGTGLSSYEQYF; CDR3nt: TGTGCCAGCAGTCCCGGGACAGGGTTGAGCTCCTACGAGCAGTACTTC; v_gene: TRBV11-2; j_gene: TRBJ2-7; d_gene: TRBD1; abundance: .
CDR3aa: CASSQDHRGNEKLFF; CDR3nt: TGTGCCAGCAGCCAAGATCACAGGGGGAATGAAAAACTGTTTTTT; v_gene: TRBV4-2; j_gene: TRBJ1-4; d_gene: TRBD1; abundance: .
CDR3aa: CASSLRGGLSYNSPLHF; CDR3nt: TGTGCCAGCAGTTTACGCGGGGGCCTCTCCTATAATTCACCCCTCCACTTT; v_gene: TRBV28; j_gene: TRBJ1-6; d_gene: .; abundance: few
CDR3aa: CASSLPSYDEQFF; CDR3nt: TGTGCCAGCAGCTTGCCTAGCTACGATGAGCAGTTCTTC; v_gene: TRBV5-6; j_gene: TRBJ2-1; d_gene: .; abundance: .
CDR3aa: CASSLGTEVTDTQYF; CDR3nt: TGTGCCAGCAGCTTAGGGACAGAGGTCACAGATACGCAGTATTTT; v_gene: TRBV5-8; j_gene: TRBJ2-3; d_gene: TRBD1; abundance: .
CDR3aa: CASSQLYSNQPQHF; CDR3nt: TGTGCCAGCAGTCAACTATATAGCAATCAGCCCCAGCATTTT; v_gene: TRBV28; j_gene: TRBJ1-5; d_gene: .; abundance: .
CDR3aa: CASNSDRGNEKLFF; CDR3nt: TGTGCCAGCAATTCAGACAGGGGGAATGAAAAACTGTTTTTT; v_gene: TRBV2; j_gene: TRBJ1-4; d_gene: TRBD1; abundance: .
CDR3aa: CASSPAGGRGNIQYF; CDR3nt: TGTGCCAGCTCACCAGCGGGAGGGAGGGGGAACATTCAGTACTTC; v_gene: TRBV18; j_gene: TRBJ2-4; d_gene: TRBD2; abundance: .
CDR3aa: CASSQDRTGDQPQHF; CDR3nt: TGTGCCAGCAGCCAAGATAGGACAGGGGACCAGCCCCAGCATTTT; v_gene: TRBV4-2; j_gene: TRBJ1-5; d_gene: TRBD1; abundance: .
CDR3aa: CASSLAQRATGTEAFF; CDR3nt: TGTGCCAGCAGTCTCGCTCAACGGGCAACAGGCACTGAAGCTTTCTTT; v_gene: TRBV4-2; j_gene: TRBJ1-1; d_gene: .; abundance: .
CDR3aa: CASSLVGAPGNPEAFF; CDR3nt: TGTGCCAGCAGCTTGGTGGGGGCGCCTGGTAATCCTGAAGCTTTCTTT; v_gene: TRBV5-6; j_gene: TRBJ1-1; d_gene: .; abundance: once
CDR3aa: CASSHREPYGYTF; CDR3nt: TGCGCCAGCAGTCACCGCGAACCATATGGCTACACCTTC; v_gene: TRBV23-1; j_gene: TRBJ1-2; d_gene: .; abundance: .
CDR3aa: CASSFGGIGVTQYF; CDR3nt: TGCGCCAGCAGCTTCGGGGGGATAGGTGTGACCCAGTACTTC; v_gene: TRBV5-1; j_gene: TRBJ2-5; d_gene: TRBD2; abundance: .
CDR3aa: CASIRRGEAFF; CDR3nt: TGTGCCAGCATCCGGCGGGGTGAAGCTTTCTTT; v_gene: TRBV28; j_gene: TRBJ1-1; d_gene: .; abundance: .
CDR3aa: CATSDPRWGRGQETQYF; CDR3nt: TGTGCCACCAGTGATCCGCGGTGGGGCAGGGGGCAAGAGACCCAGTACTTC; v_gene: TRBV24-1; j_gene: TRBJ2-5; d_gene: TRBD1; abundance: .